Below are 29 T cell receptor beta chains sequenced from a single sample in a study of blood T cell repertoires in COVID-19. Data came from immunoSEQ multiplex PCR; TCRdb stores just in-frame clones and leaves some out. The sample shows about 14,000 clones, 80% to 90% of them seen only once. The sequenced sample consisted of peripheral blood. All receptors derive from a woman aged 55-75 years with acute or convalescent COVID-19.

This sequence joins TRBV11-3 and TRBJ2-1; 7 positions match TRBD1. The CDR3 has 15 residues. V gave up 2 bases and J gave up 2 bases; unmatched junction bases: 3. CDR1 and CDR2 from the germline V gene are SGHNT and YENEEA. The DNA of the CDR3 is TGTGCCAGCAGCTTATCGCAGGGGGCCTACAATGAGCAGTTCTTC. Amino acids: CASSLSQGAYNEQFF.

The CDR3 DNA is TGTGCCAGCAGTTTAAACGGGATATCCTACGAGCAGTACTTC. Its translation: CASSLNGISYEQYF. The chain carries TRBV27 and TRBJ2-7; D might be TRBD2 (5 bases). V lost 2 bases and J lost 1, with 9 bases in between. This CDR3 is 14 amino acids long. In germline, CDR1 is MNHEY, CDR2 SMNVEV (reference sequence).

Turning to this clone: The junction and the germline gene differ at one end; a read error may be behind it. Other DNA sequences in the same sample also yield this CDR3. This sequence joins TRBV27 and TRBJ2-5, with D uncertain. The CDR3 runs 11 residues. Germline CDR1 is MNHEY and CDR2 is SMNVEV (reference sequence). The CDR3 here is CASSLRETQYF. DNA of the CDR3: TGCGCCAGCAGCCTCAGAGAGACCCAGTACTTC.

The chain employs TRBV10-3 and TRBJ2-3; 7 bases agree with TRBD2. This CDR3 has 14 amino acids. Germline V lookup: CDR1 ENHRY, CDR2 SYGVKD. Trimming removed 6 bases from V and 2 bases from J; junction bases left unmatched: 5. CDR3 amino acids: CAIRSGTDTDTQYF. The CDR3 DNA sequence: TGTGCCATCAGGAGCGGGACGGACACAGATACGCAGTATTTT.

The chain employs TRBV2 and TRBJ2-3; 10 positions match TRBD1. Trimming at V came to 7 bases and at J to 6 bases, leaving 7 bases not matched to a gene. Germline lookup yields CDR1 SNHLY and CDR2 FYNNEI. The CDR3 totals 14 residues. The chain's CDR3 is CASTAGTGVDTQYF. Here the CDR3 DNA reads TGTGCCAGCACCGCCGGGACAGGGGTGGATACGCAGTATTTT.

In nucleotides, the CDR3 is TGCGCCAGCAGCTTGGGTGTGACAGGGGCGAACTATGGCTACACCTTC. Residues: CASSLGVTGANYGYTF. The genes are TRBV5-1 and TRBJ1-2, with TRBD1 identical over 8 bases. The germline V gene has CDR1 SGHRS and CDR2 YFSETQ. The V gene end was trimmed by 0 bases and the J gene end by 2 bases; junction bases not matched to a gene: 6. This CDR3 spans 16 amino acids.

The chain employs TRBV5-1 and TRBJ1-5; the match to TRBD1 covers 10 bases. Looked up from germline, CDR1 is SGHRS and CDR2 is YFSETQ. The CDR3 sequence is 16 residues long. With 0 bases clipped from V and 2 bases from J, the junction kept 2 bases outside the gene matches. CDR3 nucleotides: TGCGCCAGCAGCTTGGGTGGGACAGGGGGCAATCAGCCCCAGCATTTT. Its translation is CASSLGGTGGNQPQHF.

The chain links TRBV15 to TRBJ2-1; TRBD2 agrees at 8 bases. The CDR3 has 14 residues. Germline CDR1 and CDR2: LNHNV and YYDKDF (reference sequence). V lost 1 base to trimming and J lost 7 bases; unmatched junction nucleotides: 3. The DNA of the CDR3 is TGTGCCACCAGCAGAGTACTAGCGGTTAATGAGCAGTTCTTC. This translates into CATSRVLAVNEQFF.

The chain combines TRBV5-1 with TRBJ1-1; TRBD1 is a possible D gene (6 bases). Germline values: CDR1 SGHRS, CDR2 YFSETQ. The CDR3 loop spans 13 amino acids. Trimming cost V 4 bases and J 4 bases, with 11 bases left between them. The CDR3 here is CASSPDSITEAFF. As DNA, the CDR3 is TGCGCCAGCAGCCCGGACAGTATCACTGAAGCTTTCTTT.

This chain links TRBV28 with TRBJ1-5; D is possibly TRBD1 (6 bases). CDR3 length: 17 amino acids. Germline assignment: CDR1 MDHEN and CDR2 SYDVKM. Trimming removed 5 bases from V and 0 bases from J, with 17 bases in between. CDR3 loop: CASSDRFRGYSNQPQHF. The CDR3 DNA is TGTGCCAGCAGTGACAGATTCAGGGGTTATAGCAATCAGCCCCAGCATTTT.

The chain has TRBV30 and TRBJ1-4, with a weak D call TRBD1 (5 bases). Looked up from germline, CDR1 is GTSNPN and CDR2 is SVGIG (reference sequence). V gave up 1 base and J gave up 8 bases, with 11 bases separating them. This CDR3 is 13 amino acids long. This CDR3 is CAWSAGVGEKLFF. The CDR3 nucleotides read TGTGCCTGGAGTGCGGGGGTCGGGGAAAAACTGTTTTTT.

In its sample, this clone was seen once. The V gene is TRBV29-1, the J gene TRBJ2-7; D gene unclear. The CDR3 has 14 residues. CDR1 is SQVTM and CDR2 is ANQGSEA in the germline V gene. Trimming left V 7 bases short and J 2 bases short, with 18 bases between. CDR3 DNA: TGCAGCGCCGTAGGTTTTGGCGGAGCCTACGAGCAGTACTTC. Its protein is CSAVGFGGAYEQYF.

The table lists this clone with a few counts. The chain uses TRBV7-6 and TRBJ2-3; 10 bases line up with TRBD2. CDR3 length: 14 amino acids. The germline CDR1 and CDR2 sequences are SGHVS and FNYEAQ. V shed 3 bases, J shed 8 bases, and the junction held 5 bases outside the gene matches. The chain's CDR3 is CASSFLAGEGTQYF. The CDR3 bases are TGTGCCAGCAGCTTCCTAGCGGGGGAGGGTACGCAGTATTTT.

In its sample, this clone was seen once. The chain has TRBV30 and TRBJ2-7, with D hard to call. Germline CDR1 GTSNPN, CDR2 SVGIG (reference sequence). The length of the CDR3 is 15 residues. Trimming took 2 bases from V and 0 from J, leaving 14 bases between them. The CDR3 nucleotides are TGTGCCTGGAGTCACTTCACTCCAAGCTCCTACGAGCAGTACTTC. As protein: CAWSHFTPSSYEQYF.

V gene TRBV10-3 combines with J gene TRBJ1-2, with D maybe TRBD1 (5 bases). Looked up from germline, CDR1 is ENHRY and CDR2 is SYGVKD. Trimming cost V 10 bases and J 3 bases, with 24 bases left between them. The CDR3 extends over 16 amino acids. The CDR3 nucleotides are TGTGCCACCCAACCCTCGGACGCCGGAGGGGACTATGGCTACACCTTC. It translates to CATQPSDAGGDYGYTF.

V gene TRBV30 combines with J gene TRBJ1-1; D unresolved. V lost 7 bases to trimming and J lost 0 bases, with 15 bases between them. The CDR3 totals 14 residues. Germline V gene sequence: CDR1 GTSNPN, CDR2 SVGIG (reference sequence). The CDR3 nucleotides read TGTGCCTCCAGAGGCCGGGGATTGAACACTGAAGCTTTCTTT. Translating gives CASRGRGLNTEAFF.

This clone was recorded only once. This rearrangement joins TRBV12-1 to TRBJ2-2; the listed D gene, TRBD2, was not tested against the DNA. TRBV12-1 is a pseudogene segment. The CDR3 sequence is 23 residues long. The CDR3, as DNA: TGTGCCAGTCTCCCCGCCTCCGCCGGGACAGGAGTTCGACTAGCGGTTAACACCGGGGAGCTGTTTTTT. Encoded protein: CASLPASAGTGVRLAVNTGELFF.

The chain carries TRBV4-1 and TRBJ2-7; 7 bases match TRBD2. Germline V CDR1 and CDR2: MGHRA, YSYEKL. V lost 3 bases, J lost 5 bases, and 7 bases stayed unmatched. The CDR3 length is 14 residues. CDR3: CASSQRESFHEQYF. The CDR3 nucleotides are TGCGCCAGCAGCCAGCGGGAGTCATTCCACGAGCAGTACTTC.

This clone was observed a single time. The chain employs TRBV11-2 and TRBJ2-2; 12 bases map to TRBD2. V gave up 3 bases and J gave up 6 bases; unmatched junction bases: 5. The CDR3 extends over 16 amino acids. Germline assignment: CDR1 SGHAT and CDR2 FQNNGV. CDR3 loop: CASSFVLAGGPGELFF. Written as DNA, the CDR3 is TGTGCCAGCAGCTTTGTTCTAGCGGGAGGGCCCGGGGAGCTGTTTTTT.

This clone was picked up a small number of times. V gene TRBV2 combines with J gene TRBJ1-5, with no clear D. Trimming took off 7 bases at V and 2 bases at J, with 24 bases between the two ends. Germline V gene data show CDR1 as SNHLY and CDR2 as FYNNEI. The CDR3 has 18 residues. The CDR3 sequence: CASNAGFREPFRNQPQHF. CDR3 DNA sequence: TGTGCCAGCAACGCGGGGTTCCGGGAGCCCTTTCGCAATCAGCCCCAGCATTTT.

The rearrangement uses TRBV7-2 and TRBJ2-1; D is unclear. The CDR3 is 15 amino acids. V lost 5 bases to trimming and J lost 0 bases, with 11 bases between them. The germline CDR1 and CDR2 sequences are SGHTA and FQGNSA. In DNA, the CDR3 is TGTGCCAGCAGCCCCACAGTGAACTCCTACAATGAGCAGTTCTTC. This translates into CASSPTVNSYNEQFF.

This clone was recorded a few times. The chain couples TRBV7-3 to TRBJ2-2; 9 nucleotides agree with TRBD1. The CDR3 has 15 amino acids. Germline V lookup: CDR1 SGHTA, CDR2 FQGTGA. V dropped 4 bases and J dropped 7; count of bases not matched to a gene: 7. CDR3 protein: CASSSRTGVGGELFF. CDR3 sequence (DNA): TGTGCCAGCAGCTCCCGGACAGGGGTGGGCGGGGAGCTGTTTTTT.

The chain combines TRBV4-1 with TRBJ2-2; 13 bases agree with TRBD2. Germline CDR1 reads MGHRA; CDR2 reads YSYEKL. CDR3 length equals 18 residues. The V segment lost 1 base and the J segment 8 bases; nucleotides outside the gene matches: 10. The CDR3 protein is CASSQVTITTSGRGELFF. CDR3 nucleotide sequence: TGCGCCAGCAGCCAAGTCACCATAACGACTAGCGGGAGGGGGGAGCTGTTTTTT.

The chain joins TRBV7-9 to TRBJ2-2; tentative D call: TRBD1 (5 bases). Per the germline V gene, CDR1 is SEHNR and CDR2 is FQNEAQ (reference sequence). The CDR3 sequence is 14 residues long. The V gene lost 7 bases and the J gene lost 5 bases, with 14 bases spanning the gap. As DNA, the CDR3 is TGTGCCAGCAACTTTTTCCAGGGAACCGGGGAGCTGTTTTTT. This sequence encodes CASNFFQGTGELFF.

Only one count was recorded for this clone. V is TRBV6-5 and J is TRBJ1-2, with D maybe TRBD1 (6 bases). This CDR3 spans 13 amino acids. Trimming removed 2 bases at V and 8 bases at J, with 12 bases between. Germline V gene sequence: CDR1 MNHEY, CDR2 SVGAGI. CDR3 nucleotides: TGTGCCAGCAGTTACCCCACAGGGAAAGGCTACACCTTC. Its protein is CASSYPTGKGYTF.

This clone has more than one count but fewer than ten. The chain employs TRBV6-6 and TRBJ1-5; a weak D match, TRBD1 (5 bases). This CDR3 has 14 residues. Trimming took 0 bases from V and 2 from J, leaving 5 bases between them. CDR1 is MNHNY and CDR2 is SVGAGI in the germline V gene (reference sequence). The CDR3 here is CASSYSGGNQPQHF. Here the CDR3 DNA reads TGTGCCAGCAGTTACTCAGGGGGCAATCAGCCCCAGCATTTT.

The V and J genes are TRBV7-6 and TRBJ2-7; 9 bases map to TRBD1. Germline V gene lookup returns CDR1 SGHVS and CDR2 FNYEAQ. V lost 1 base and J lost 2; bases outside the gene matches: 3. The CDR3 has 15 amino acids. The CDR3 sequence: CASSLEGTGTYEQYF. Written as DNA, the CDR3 is TGTGCCAGCAGCTTAGAGGGGACAGGGACCTACGAGCAGTACTTC.

V is TRBV4-1 and J is TRBJ1-5, with D maybe TRBD1 (6 bases). The CDR3 spans 14 residues. Trimming cost V 4 bases and J 6 bases, with 13 bases left between them. CDR1 and CDR2 from the germline V gene are MGHRA and YSYEKL. Here the CDR3 reads CASSLQGGVQPQHF. For the CDR3, the DNA is TGCGCCAGCAGCCTACAGGGAGGGGTTCAGCCCCAGCATTTT.

The rearrangement uses TRBV7-2 and TRBJ1-2, with D uncertain. The CDR3 extends over 14 amino acids. The germline CDR1 and CDR2 sequences are SGHTA and FQGNSA. V gave up 0 bases and J gave up 3 bases, with 8 bases separating them. DNA for the CDR3: TGTGCCAGCAGCTTAGCCGGGGTTGACTATGGCTACACCTTC. Translated, it gives CASSLAGVDYGYTF.